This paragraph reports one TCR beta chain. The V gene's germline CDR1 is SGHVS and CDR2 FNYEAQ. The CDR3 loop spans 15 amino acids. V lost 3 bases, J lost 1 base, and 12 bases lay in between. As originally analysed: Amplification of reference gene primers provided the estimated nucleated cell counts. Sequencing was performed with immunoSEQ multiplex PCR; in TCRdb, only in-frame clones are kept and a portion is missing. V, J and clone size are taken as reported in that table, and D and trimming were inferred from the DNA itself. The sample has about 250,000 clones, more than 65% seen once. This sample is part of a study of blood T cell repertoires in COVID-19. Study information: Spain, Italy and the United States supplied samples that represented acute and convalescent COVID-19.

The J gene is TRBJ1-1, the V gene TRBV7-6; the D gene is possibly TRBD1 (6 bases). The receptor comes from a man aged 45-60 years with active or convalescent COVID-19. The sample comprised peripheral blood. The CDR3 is CASSFSDSTNTEAFF. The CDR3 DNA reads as TGTGCCAGCAGCTTCTCGGACAGCACGAACACTGAAGCTTTCTTT.